These 5 T cell receptor beta chains originate from one sample sequenced in a study of T cell responses to AZD1222 COVID-19 vaccine. Data came from immunoSEQ multiplex PCR; TCRdb stores just in-frame clones and leaves some out. The table shows tens of thousands of clones, with roughly 85% occurring only once. The sequences come from peripheral blood, collected on day 0 of AZD1222 vaccination. The receptors were gathered from an adult in good health.

The chain recombines TRBV4-1 with TRBJ2-1; TRBD2 aligns across 8 bases. From germline, CDR1 is MGHRA and CDR2 YSYEKL. The V gene end was trimmed by 4 bases and the J gene end by 9 bases; junction bases not matched to a gene: 17. The CDR3 runs to 17 residues. The CDR3 DNA reads as TGCGCCAGCAGCCCCCTGATTGGGAGCGGGGGAGGGGGTGAGCAGTTCTTC. It translates to CASSPLIGSGGGGEQFF.

The chain has TRBV5-8 and TRBJ1-2; possible D gene TRBD1, 5 bases. The CDR3 sequence is 13 residues long. Germline CDR1 and CDR2: SGHTS and YDEGEE. The V end lost 2 bases, the J end lost 7 bases, and 12 bases lay between the germline ends. This CDR3 reads CASSFVYGTGYTF. Written as DNA, the CDR3 is TGTGCCAGCAGCTTTGTTTACGGGACTGGCTACACCTTC.

The chain recombines TRBV5-5 with TRBJ1-3; D not resolved. Germline V gives CDR1 SGHKS, CDR2 YYEKEE (reference sequence). Trimming pared 6 bases from V and 0 bases from J, leaving 13 bases between. CDR3 length: 15 amino acids. The CDR3, as DNA: TGTGCCAGCACCTACCTCGTGGGCTCTGGAAACACCATATATTTT. As protein: CASTYLVGSGNTIYF.

V usage is TRBV12-3 or TRBV12-4 and J usage is TRBJ2-7; D is possibly TRBD2 (5 bases). V was clipped by 4 bases and J by 7 bases, with 14 bases between them. This CDR3 contains 13 residues. CDR3 in DNA: TGTGCCAGCAGTTCAGAAGGCCGAGGGGAGCAGTACTTC. It translates to CASSSEGRGEQYF.

There are a few counts of this clone. The chain is built from TRBV7-2 and TRBJ2-1; 15 nucleotides align to TRBD2. The germline CDR1 and CDR2 sequences are SGHTA and FQGNSA. The CDR3 runs 14 residues. V dropped 4 bases and J dropped 14; count of bases not matched to a gene: 6. Here the CDR3 DNA reads TGTGCCAGCAGCTCCGGACTAGCGGGGGGGCCAGAGTTCTTC. It is translated as CASSSGLAGGPEFF. Full variable domain (outside the CDR3, taken from reference TRBV7-2 and TRBJ2-1): GAGVSQSPSNKVTEKGKDVELRCDPISGHTALYWYRQSLGQGLEFLIYFQGNSAPDKSGLPSDRFSAERTGGSVSTLTIQRTQQEDSAVYLCASSSGLAGGPEFFGPGTRLTVL.